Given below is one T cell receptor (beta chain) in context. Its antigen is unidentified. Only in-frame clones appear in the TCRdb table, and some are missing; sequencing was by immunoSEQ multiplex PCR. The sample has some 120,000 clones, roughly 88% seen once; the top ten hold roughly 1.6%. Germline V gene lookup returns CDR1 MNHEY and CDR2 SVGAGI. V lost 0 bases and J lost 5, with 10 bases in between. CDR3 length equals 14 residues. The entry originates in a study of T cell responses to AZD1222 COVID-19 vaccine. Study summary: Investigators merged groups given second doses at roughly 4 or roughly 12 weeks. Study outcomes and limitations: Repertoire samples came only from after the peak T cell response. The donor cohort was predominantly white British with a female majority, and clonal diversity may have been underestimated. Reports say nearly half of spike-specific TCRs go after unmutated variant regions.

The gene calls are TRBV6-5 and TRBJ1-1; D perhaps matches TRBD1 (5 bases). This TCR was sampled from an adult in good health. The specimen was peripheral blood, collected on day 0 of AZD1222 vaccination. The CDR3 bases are TGTGCCAGCAGTTACTCAGAAAAGGGGACTGAAGCTTTCTTT. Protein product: CASSYSEKGTEAFF.